This T cell receptor beta chain comes out of a study of cytomegalovirus exposure and HLA in healthy donors. Study results and limitations: The investigators catalogued 150 to 200 TCR beta chains as cytomegalovirus-associated. Sequencing likely caused a cluster of highly shared sequence variants. A later analysis by the authors found several of the most significant clusters apparently linked to common viral pathogens.

Comments on this clone: The antigen remains undetermined.

PCR primers comprised 60 Vbeta and 13 Jbeta primers. The protocol was immunoSEQ multiplex PCR, while the TCRdb copy is restricted to in-frame clones and leaves out a portion. The sample carries 200,000 or so clones, 77% recorded once. With 5 bases clipped from V and 0 bases from J, the junction kept 6 bases outside the gene matches. Germline assignment: CDR1 SGHVS and CDR2 FNYEAQ. The CDR3 sequence is 15 residues long. J is TRBJ1-1 and V is TRBV7-6, with 7 positions matching TRBD1. Sequencing was done on a sample of PBMCs. This receptor was taken from a woman in her thirties in good health and CMV-seropositive. CDR3 residues: CASSTGQTVNTEAFF. In DNA, the CDR3 is TGTGCCAGCAGCACGGGACAGACAGTGAACACTGAAGCTTTCTTT.